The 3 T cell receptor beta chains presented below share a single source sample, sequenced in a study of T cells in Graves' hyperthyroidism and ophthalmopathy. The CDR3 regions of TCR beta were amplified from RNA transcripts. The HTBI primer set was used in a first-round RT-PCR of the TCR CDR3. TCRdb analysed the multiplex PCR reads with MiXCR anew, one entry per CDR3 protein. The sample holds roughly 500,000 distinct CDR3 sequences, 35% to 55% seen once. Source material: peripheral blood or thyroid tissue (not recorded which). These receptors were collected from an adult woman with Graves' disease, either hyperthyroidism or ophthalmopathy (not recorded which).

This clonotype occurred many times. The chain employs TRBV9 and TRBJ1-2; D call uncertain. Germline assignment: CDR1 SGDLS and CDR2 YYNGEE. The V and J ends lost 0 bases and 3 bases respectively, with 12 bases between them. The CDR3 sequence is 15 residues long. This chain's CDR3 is CASSVAPRADYGYTF. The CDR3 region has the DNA TGTGCCAGCAGCGTAGCTCCCAGAGCCGACTATGGCTACACCTTC.

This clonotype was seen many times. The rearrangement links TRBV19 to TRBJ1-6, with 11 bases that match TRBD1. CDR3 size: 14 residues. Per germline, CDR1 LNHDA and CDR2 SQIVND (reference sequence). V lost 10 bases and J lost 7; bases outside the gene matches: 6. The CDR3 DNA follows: TGTGCCACAAGGCGGGACAGGGGGAATTCACCCCTCCACTTT. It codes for CATRRDRGNSPLHF.

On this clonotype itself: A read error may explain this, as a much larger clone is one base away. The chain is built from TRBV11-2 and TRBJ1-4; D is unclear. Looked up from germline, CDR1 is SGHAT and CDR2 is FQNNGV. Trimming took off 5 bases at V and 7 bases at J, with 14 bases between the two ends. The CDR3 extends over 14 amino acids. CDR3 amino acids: CASSPEVGSEKLFF. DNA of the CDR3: TGTGCCAGCAGCCCAGAGGTTGGTAGTGAAAAACTGTTTTTT.